These 12 T cell receptor beta chains share one sample of origin, sequenced in a study of T cells in Graves' hyperthyroidism and ophthalmopathy. Researchers took RNA transcripts and amplified the TCR beta CDR3 regions from them. HTBI primers were the set used in a first-round RT-PCR of the TCR CDR3. TCRdb passed the multiplex PCR reads through MiXCR, listing each CDR3 protein once. Of around 600,000 distinct CDR3 sequences in the sample, 13% to 15% were seen once. The sequencing sample was made of blood. These receptors were taken from a young woman with Graves' ophthalmopathy.

This clonotype was counted ten times or more. The chain links TRBV27 to TRBJ1-5; no reliable D call. There are 16 residues in the CDR3. In germline, CDR1 is MNHEY, CDR2 SMNVEV (reference sequence). Between the trimmed V and J ends, which lost 2 bases and 6 bases, there was a span of 17 bases. CDR3 sequence (DNA): TGTGCCAGCAGTTTAACTGCCGGGGTAGGGCCTCAGCCCCAGCATTTT. Amino acids: CASSLTAGVGPQPQHF.

This clonotype has a count of ten or more. The chain combines TRBV7-3 with TRBJ2-1; 8 nucleotides agree with TRBD1. The CDR3 is 15 residues long. V lost 5 bases to trimming and J lost 8 bases; unmatched junction nucleotides: 11. Germline CDR1 SGHTA, CDR2 FQGTGA. Here the CDR3 reads CASSPWQGATDEQFF. The DNA for the CDR3 is TGTGCCAGCAGCCCCTGGCAGGGGGCTACCGATGAGCAGTTCTTC. The full variable domain, completed using reference TRBV7-3 and TRBJ2-1, is GAGVSQTPSNKVTEKGKYVELRCDPISGHTALYWYRQSLGQGPEFLIYFQGTGAADDSGLPNDRFFAVRPEGSVSTLKIQRTERGDSAVYLCASSPWQGATDEQFFGPGTRLTVL.

This clonotype has a count of ten or more. The CDR3 here is CASFLPTGARSYEQYF. DNA of the CDR3: TGTGCCAGCTTTCTGCCGACCGGGGCCCGCTCCTACGAGCAGTACTTC. The rearrangement joins TRBV2 to TRBJ2-7, with D perhaps given as TRBD1 or TRBD2 (5 bases each). Between the trimmed V and J ends, which lost 8 bases and 0 bases, there was a span of 20 bases. CDR1 SNHLY and CDR2 FYNNEI come from the germline V gene. This CDR3 comprises 16 residues.

This clonotype was seen more than once but under ten times. The CDR3 sequence is CASRGDRTATNEKLFF. The CDR3 bases are TGTGCCAGTAGGGGGGACAGAACTGCAACTAATGAAAAACTGTTTTTT. This chain joins TRBV19 and TRBJ1-4; TRBD1 matches at 7 bases. This CDR3 is 16 amino acids long. J lost 0 bases, V lost 6 bases, and 7 bases had no gene match. Per germline, CDR1 LNHDA and CDR2 SQIVND (reference sequence).

In its sample, this clonotype was seen a few times. The chain uses TRBV2 and TRBJ2-7, with D possibly matching TRBD2 (5 bases). V lost 8 bases and J lost 6, with 23 bases in between. This CDR3 is 15 amino acids long. Germline CDR1 is SNHLY and CDR2 is FYNNEI. CDR3 protein: CASHSLAGIRGEQYF. CDR3 sequence (DNA): TGTGCCAGCCATAGCCTGGCGGGTATCCGCGGCGAGCAGTACTTC.

This clonotype was observed many times. V and J are TRBV28 and TRBJ2-3; the D is unclear. The germline CDR1 and CDR2 sequences are MDHEN and SYDVKM. Between the trimmed V and J ends, which lost 5 bases and 3 bases, there was a span of 30 bases. The CDR3 length is 20 residues. The CDR3, as DNA: TGTGCCAGCAGTCGCCCGACCTTAAATCGCTTCATCTACAGAACAGATACGCAGTATTTT. Amino acids: CASSRPTLNRFIYRTDTQYF.

This clonotype was found many times. V and J are TRBV12-3 or TRBV12-4 and TRBJ2-3, with TRBD1 identical over 9 bases. With 4 bases clipped from V and 0 bases from J, the junction kept 14 bases outside the gene matches. This CDR3 has 19 amino acids. The CDR3 DNA reads as TGTGCCAGCAGTTCCCGTGTGGGAGGACAGGGGACCAGCACAGATACGCAGTATTTT. Its protein is CASSSRVGGQGTSTDTQYF.

This clonotype was seen at least ten times. The chain joins TRBV2 to TRBJ1-5; D is unresolved. The CDR3 is 15 residues long. V was shortened by 5 bases and J by 3 bases, with 14 bases between the two germline ends. Germline V gene data show CDR1 as SNHLY and CDR2 as FYNNEI. CDR3: CASSTSVVSNQPQHF. The CDR3 DNA sequence: TGTGCCAGCAGTACTAGTGTGGTATCCAATCAGCCCCAGCATTTT.

There are many counts of this clonotype. The gene calls are TRBV28 and TRBJ2-7, with 9 bases fitting TRBD1. CDR3 length: 15 amino acids. V dropped 5 bases and J dropped 4; count of bases not matched to a gene: 9. The germline CDR1 and CDR2 sequences are MDHEN and SYDVKM. The CDR3 is CASSLAGTGNYEQYF. In DNA form, the CDR3 reads TGTGCCAGCAGTCTCGCCGGGACAGGGAATTACGAGCAGTACTTC.

Many counts were recorded for this clonotype. The gene calls are TRBV11-2 and TRBJ2-5; D is ambiguous. The CDR3 extends over 14 amino acids. Germline V gene data show CDR1 as SGHAT and CDR2 as FQNNGV. The V gene lost 3 bases and the J gene lost 5 bases, with 13 bases spanning the gap. The CDR3 DNA reads TGTGCCAGCAGCTTGACACCTTACGCGGAGACCCAGTACTTC. Translating it yields CASSLTPYAETQYF.

This clonotype was counted many times. The V and J genes are TRBV12-3 or TRBV12-4 and TRBJ1-5; D not certain. This CDR3 is built from 16 residues. Trimming left V 8 bases short and J 2 bases short, with 19 bases between. The CDR3, as DNA: TGTGCCAGCCGGAATGGTTGGGGTTTCCGCAATCAGCCCCAGCATTTT. Encoded protein: CASRNGWGFRNQPQHF.

The chain's CDR3 is CASSLLGGDEKLFF. CDR3 in DNA: TGTGCCAGCAGCTTACTTGGCGGGGATGAAAAACTGTTTTTT. The chain carries TRBV11-1 and TRBJ1-4; D gene uncertain. CDR1 SGHAT and CDR2 FQDESV come from the germline V gene (reference sequence). This CDR3 has 14 amino acids. V was clipped by 2 bases and J by 6 bases, with 10 bases between them.